A selection of T cell receptor beta chains follows, all from one sample in a study of cytomegalovirus exposure and HLA in healthy donors. Here immunoSEQ multiplex PCR was the method, and the copy in TCRdb shows in-frame clones only, minus some. Of about 120,000 clones in the sample, roughly 80% are singletons; the top ten hold roughly 31%. The sequenced material came from PBMCs. All receptors derive from a man in his fifties or sixties in good health and CMV-seropositive. Each CDR3 is given with its conserved first and last residue. The D gene is left open where the match is weak. Not all rows give a size; the values are once, few, many and, for expanded clones, a class.

D gene	CDR3 length	V gene	J gene	clone size	CDR3 DNA	CDR3 protein
TRBD2	16	TRBV4-1	TRBJ2-7	-	TGCGCCAGCAGCCCCGGGGGTAGCGGGAGGGCCTACGAGCAGTACTTC	CASSPGGSGRAYEQYF
-	13	TRBV5-4	TRBJ2-3	-	TGTGCCAGCAGCCCTCCGGGGGCAGATACGCAGTATTTT	CASSPPGADTQYF
-	14	TRBV10-1	TRBJ2-5	-	TGCGCCAGCAGTGACAGGGGCCCCGGAGAGACCCAGTACTTC	CASSDRGPGETQYF
-	12	TRBV25-1	TRBJ2-7	-	TGTGCCAGCAGTGAATACTTCTACGAGCAGTACTTC	CASSEYFYEQYF
TRBD1	15	TRBV5-1	TRBJ2-7	-	TGCGCCAGCAGCGTACCGACAGGGTTGTGGGACGAGCAGTACTTC	CASSVPTGLWDEQYF
-	12	TRBV5-1	TRBJ1-2	-	TGCGCCAGCAGCCCGGAGGGCTATGTCTACACCTTC	CASSPEGYVYTF
TRBD1	15	TRBV4-1	TRBJ2-7	-	TGCGCCAGCAGCCGTATACAGGGGCTATCGGGCGAGCAGTACTTC	CASSRIQGLSGEQYF
-	14	TRBV28	TRBJ2-7	once	TGTGCCAGCAGTTTAGTACTTTCATCCTACGAGCAGTACTTC	CASSLVLSSYEQYF
-	15	TRBV6-8	TRBJ1-1	-	TGTGCCAGCCCCACCCGGGGAGCCGTTAACACTGAAGCTTTCTTT	CASPTRGAVNTEAFF
TRBD2	17	TRBV7-6	TRBJ2-1	-	TGTGCCAGCAGCTTAGCGAGTTTGGCGGGGGGCGTTAATGAGCAGTTCTTC	CASSLASLAGGVNEQFF
-	13	TRBV6-4	TRBJ1-2	-	TGTGCCAGCAGTTACACCAGGGATTATGGCTACACCTTC	CASSYTRDYGYTF
-	13	TRBV11-2	TRBJ1-2	-	TGTGCCAGCAGCTCCGGACTGGAGTATGGCTACACCTTC	CASSSGLEYGYTF
TRBD2	16	TRBV5-1	TRBJ2-1	few	TGCGCCAGCAGCACCTATACTAGCGGGAGCTCCGGTGAGCAGTTCTTC	CASSTYTSGSSGEQFF
-	15	TRBV9	TRBJ1-2	-	TGTGCCAGCAGCGCAATGGGGGCGGCTAACTATGGCTACACCTTC	CASSAMGAANYGYTF
-	13	TRBV18	TRBJ1-1	-	TGTGCCAGCTCACCACCGTCTAGCACTGAAGCTTTCTTT	CASSPPSSTEAFF
TRBD1	15	TRBV6-5	TRBJ1-1	-	TGTGCCGGCAGTTACTCGTCGACAGGGGGCACTGAAGCTTTCTTT	CAGSYSSTGGTEAFF
TRBD2	15	TRBV2	TRBJ2-6	-	TGTGCCAGCAGTGTTGGGGGGGCTGGGGCCAACGTCCTGACTTTC	CASSVGGAGANVLTF
-	14	TRBV9	TRBJ1-3	-	TGTGCCAGCAGCGTAGAATACAGGGAAAACACCATATATTTT	CASSVEYRENTIYF
-	16	TRBV5-1	TRBJ2-1	-	TGCGCCAGCAGCTTGGCAGTAGGGGTAACTAACAATGAGCAGTTCTTC	CASSLAVGVTNNEQFF
-	11	TRBV27	TRBJ1-1	-	TGTGCCAGCACATCAGGGTTTGAAGCTTTCTTT	CASTSGFEAFF
TRBD1	17	TRBV30	TRBJ2-7	-	TGTGCCTGGAGTCTACGTTGGGGACAGGGGGCAATTTACGAGCAGTACTTC	CAWSLRWGQGAIYEQYF
-	16	TRBV18	TRBJ1-3	-	TGTGCCAGCTCACCCGGACAGACCCTTGGGAGAAACACCATATATTTT	CASSPGQTLGRNTIYF
-	14	TRBV11-3	TRBJ1-1	-	TGTGCCAGCAGCTTAGGAACAGGGTCCACTGAAGCTTTCTTT	CASSLGTGSTEAFF
-	15	TRBV5-1	TRBJ2-7	once	TGCGCCAGCAGCCGTGGAGGGAGCGAAGGATACGAGCAGTACTTC	CASSRGGSEGYEQYF
-	15	TRBV2	TRBJ1-1	-	TGTGCCAGCATTCCCAGACTAATAAGGGACACTGAAGCTTTCTTT	CASIPRLIRDTEAFF
TRBD1	13	TRBV7-9	TRBJ1-1	-	TGTGCCAGCAGCCGACAGGGAAGTCCTGAAGCTTTCTTT	CASSRQGSPEAFF
TRBD2	17	TRBV7-9	TRBJ2-3	few	TGTGCCAGCAGCTTAGCTCAGGCGGGAGGGCCAGGGGATACGCAGTATTTT	CASSLAQAGGPGDTQYF
-	15	TRBV19	TRBJ2-5	-	TGTGCCAGTACACGGGGAGGCAAGGGGCAAGAGACCCAGTACTTC	CASTRGGKGQETQYF
TRBD1	14	TRBV30	TRBJ2-5	once	TGTGCCTGGAGAAAACAGGGGGCCGCAGAGACCCAGTACTTC	CAWRKQGAAETQYF
-	13	TRBV6-6	TRBJ1-5	-	TGTGCCAGCAGTTACCTGGCCCATCAGCCCCAGCATTTT	CASSYLAHQPQHF
-	15	TRBV13	TRBJ2-5	-	TGTGCCAGCAGCTTAGGTCAGGGGCGGACGGAGACCCAGTACTTC	CASSLGQGRTETQYF
-	13	TRBV6-5	TRBJ1-1	-	TGTGCCAGCAGTGAAGAAGGGAGCACTGAAGCTTTCTTT	CASSEEGSTEAFF
-	14	TRBV7-2	TRBJ2-7	once	TGTGCCAGCAGCTTAGACTGGGGGCGAGACGAGCAGTACTTC	CASSLDWGRDEQYF
TRBD2	14	TRBV27	TRBJ2-5	-	TGTGCCAGCAGCCCTCAGCGGGGCGGGGAGACCCAGTACTTC	CASSPQRGGETQYF
-	17	TRBV5-1	TRBJ2-3	once	TGCGCCAGCAGCTTGGGGACAGGAGGGACTAGGACAGATACGCAGTATTTT	CASSLGTGGTRTDTQYF
TRBD2	12	TRBV29-1	TRBJ2-7	-	TGCAGCGGACTAGCGGGAACCTACGAGCAGTACTTC	CSGLAGTYEQYF
-	16	TRBV9	TRBJ2-7	once	TGTGCCAGCAGCGTAGGTGGGTCAGGGGCCTCCTACGAGCAGTACTTC	CASSVGGSGASYEQYF
TRBD1	13	TRBV30	TRBJ1-1	-	TGTGCCTGGAGTAGGCAGGGGGCCCCTGAAGCTTTCTTT	CAWSRQGAPEAFF
-	15	TRBV7-8	TRBJ1-1	-	TGTGCCAGCAGTTCACGAGGAACGGGAAACACTGAAGCTTTCTTT	CASSSRGTGNTEAFF
-	13	TRBV28	TRBJ2-7	-	TGTGCCAGCAGGGTAGGGGGCTCCTACGAGCAGTACTTC	CASRVGGSYEQYF
-	18	TRBV5-1	TRBJ1-5	-	TGCGCCAGCAGCTTGCTTCCTGTTGTGGGAGATAGCAATCAGCCCCAGCATTTT	CASSLLPVVGDSNQPQHF
-	12	TRBV4-2	TRBJ2-3	-	TGTGCCAGCAGCCAAGTCTCAGATACGCAGTATTTT	CASSQVSDTQYF
TRBD1	15	TRBV5-4	TRBJ1-1	-	TGTGCCAGCAGCTTGGCTGGGACAGGGTCCACTGAAGCTTTCTTT	CASSLAGTGSTEAFF
-	14	TRBV5-6	TRBJ2-5	-	TGTGCCAGCAGCTTGGGAGGGGGGGGAGAGACCCAGTACTTC	CASSLGGGGETQYF
-	13	TRBV29-1	TRBJ2-5	-	TGCAGCGCTGTTCGCCAAAGGGGAGAGACCCAGTACTTC	CSAVRQRGETQYF
-	15	TRBV2	TRBJ2-7	-	TGTGCCAGCAGTGAATCGGCAGGGCTTACCTACGAGCAGTACTTC	CASSESAGLTYEQYF